Sequencing of this T cell receptor beta chain was carried out in a study of T cells in Graves' hyperthyroidism and ophthalmopathy (dated by TCRdb to between 2017 and 2020). Turning to the overall study: Peripheral blood was sampled at the time of initial diagnosis, prior to any treatment. The paper describes TCR Vbeta CDR3 sequencing of 120 to 150 peripheral blood samples, made up of approximately 40 ophthalmopathy patients, more than 70 hyperthyroidism patients and some 17 progressor patients. Following sampling, methimazole starting at 30 mg daily was given to hyperthyroidism patients, and high-dose intravenous methylprednisolone was given to ophthalmopathy patients. The roughly 94 discovery patients were randomly split 7:3 into training and test sets. Thyroid tissue and blood T-cell repertoires from six or seven Graves' hyperthyroidism patients were also compared in the study. To identify TCR V-J signatures that set the groups apart, the researchers used a discovery cohort of 100 patients, made up of approximately 43 with Graves' ophthalmopathy and some 58 with stable Graves' hyperthyroidism. Prospective prediction of ophthalmopathy was tested in an independent validation cohort consisting of some 20 hyperthyroidism patients and around 16 patients who later progressed to ophthalmopathy. The paper's findings and limits, for the study overall: Most expanded thyroid clonotypes (frequency above 0.001) were also detected in blood, suggesting blood repertoires may reflect thyroid immune responses. Ophthalmopathy was separated from stable hyperthyroidism by a 13 V-J signature model, with approximately 89% sensitivity and 81% to 82% specificity obtained in cross-validation and 80%/75% obtained in testing. In validation, the model predicted progression to ophthalmopathy a median of about 5.9 months before onset, with about 70% sensitivity and more than 72% specificity. Sample size was not statistically predetermined, and blinding of investigators to group allocation was not performed.

Its CDR3 holds 14 amino acids, cysteine through phenylalanine. Only the CDR3 region is kept as DNA, spanning 42 bases read in frame from base 1. CDR1 and CDR2, per the germline V gene, are SNHLY and FYNNEI. V has 7 bases trimmed and J has 4 bases trimmed; junction bases matching no gene number 6. Stable Graves' hyperthyroidism was defined as no progression to ophthalmopathy during 18 months of follow-up. The hyperthyroidism patients were between 18 and 65 years old and newly diagnosed, with a disease duration of less than 2 months. Exclusion was applied to patients with uncontrolled infections, other autoimmune diseases, pregnancy or lactation. Diagnoses were established on the basis of clinical symptoms, serum thyroxine and TRAb, thyroid ultrasound, and orbital computed tomography. Ficoll-Paque density gradient centrifugation was used to isolate PBMCs from 8 to 10 ml of fresh peripheral blood. Total RNA was extracted using Trizol reagent, and RNA quality was assessed on an Agilent 2100 Bioanalyzer.

On this clonotype: Its recognized antigen is unknown. One base away there is no much larger clone; base qualities are not given.

The TCR beta CDR3 regions were amplified from RNA transcripts. A first-round RT-PCR of the TCR CDR3 used the HTBI primer set with the Qiagen OneStep RT-PCR kit. Libraries were constructed in a second round of multiplex PCR, after which size selection and purification were performed. The libraries were sequenced on an Illumina HiSeq2000 using paired-end 100 bp reads. On the authors' methods: SOAPnuke was used to process the raw data, removing reads that contained adapters or uncalled bases, had a mean Phred below 15, or lacked an exact match to the constant primer or identifier. High-quality paired reads were merged using COPE v1.2.5, and each unique nucleotide sequence was defined as a clonotype. MiTCR v1.1 was used to align the clonotypes against IMGT TRBV, TRBD and TRBJ reference segments. The analysis was restricted to V-J combinations with a frequency above 0.0001, which together covered 98% to 99.2% of the repertoires. A TCS score was defined as the ratio between F50 (clonal expansion) and ExV (chaos), using BLOSUM62-based TCRdist between CDR3 peptides within each V-J. Welch's t-statistics and random forest reduced 450 to 600 V-J features to 10 to 15, which were used in a naive Bayes classifier (R e1071). The public sequencing data were trimmed at Q25 with fastp and processed into clonotypes with MiXCR by TCRdb, which kept only in-frame beta chains. Rows merge per CDR3 protein into single entries with the most common DNA and genes. Here the V and J calls rest on TCRdb's processing, not on the authors' analysis. In this sample the table shows hundreds of thousands of distinct CDR3 sequences, roughly 14% of which occur a single time. The ten largest clones take up around 25% of the sample.

This clonotype originated in a woman aged 25 to 45 with Graves' hyperthyroidism. This receptor chain uses TRBV2 and TRBJ2-5, with 10 junctional bases fitting TRBD1. Sequenced input: blood. CDR3 region: CASNDRGPGETQYF. The bases read TGTGCCAGCAACGACAGGGGGCCGGGAGAGACCCAGTACTTC.